The clone carrying this T cell receptor (beta chain) was recorded a few times. Its specificity is not known. These data belong to a study of T-cell reconstitution after alpha-beta-depleted transplantation in children. CDR3 size: 15 residues. In germline, CDR1 is SGDLS, CDR2 YYNGEE. Trimming took off 0 bases at V and 1 base at J, with 8 bases between the two ends. Study-level findings and limits: Fresh T-cell production supplied most of the T-cell counts and diversity seen one year after transplant. It was reported that alpha-beta T cells came from several hundred expanded graft clones (about two months after transplant). Certain patients had high TCRbeta diversity at day 60, and it came from recipient T cells and thymic progenitors that survived.

During its preparation, the TCRbeta library received unique molecular identifiers. TCRdb analysed the PCR reads with MiXCR anew, one entry per CDR3 protein. The sample carries around 490,000 distinct CDR3 sequences, 11% recorded once. The material was PBMCs, mostly from graft donor cells, obtained 180 days after TCRalphabeta/CD19-depleted stem cell transplant. The clonotype comes from a female patient between 2 and 15 years old who had a stem cell transplant for aplastic anemia, so the T cells may come from the graft donor. The rearrangement links TRBV9 to TRBJ1-5; D is undetermined. The CDR3 here is CASSVEGRSNQPQHF. The CDR3 DNA reads TGTGCCAGCAGCGTAGAAGGGCGAAGCAATCAGCCCCAGCATTTT.